Following are 20 T cell receptor beta chains from one sample sequenced in a study of Ad26.COV2.S vaccination and SARS-CoV-2 variants. Generated by immunoSEQ multiplex PCR, the TCRdb table keeps only in-frame clones and is missing some. The table has 330,000 or so clones, 90% seen once. The sample's treatment: 15 to 20 received Ad26.COV2.S at low or high dose, single or two shots; about 5 received placebo; per-sample allocation not given. Sample collection was performed on day 63 after the first vaccine or placebo injection. Source: peripheral blood, taken in a trial of Ad26.COV2.S vaccine versus placebo. The receptor set was obtained from a person aged 18-60 years who received the Ad26.COV2.S COVID-19 vaccine or a placebo.

The genes are TRBV11-2 and TRBJ2-1; no clear D gene. The germline V gene has CDR1 SGHAT and CDR2 FQNNGV. V was clipped by 5 bases and J by 7 bases, with 3 bases between them. This CDR3 contains 10 residues. The CDR3 region has the DNA TGTGCCAGCAGCAATAATGAGCAGTTCTTC. Translating gives CASSNNEQFF.

The V call is TRBV30, the J call TRBJ2-3; no clear D. CDR1 GTSNPN and CDR2 SVGIG come from the germline V gene (reference sequence). The length of the CDR3 is 11 residues. V shed 0 bases and J shed 5 bases, with 3 bases lying between them. CDR3 sequence: CAWSVGDTQYF. CDR3 bases: TGTGCCTGGAGTGTTGGAGATACGCAGTATTTT.

A remark on this clone: The junction departs from the called germline gene at one end, perhaps through a read error. V usage is TRBV20-1 and J usage is TRBJ2-7; perhaps TRBD2 as D (5 bases). The germline V gene encodes CDR1 DFQATT and CDR2 SNEGSKA (reference sequence). The CDR3 length is 11 residues. The CDR3 coding sequence is TGCAGCGCTAGTGGAGGCAACGAGCAGTACTTC. Amino acids: CSASGGNEQYF.

The V call is TRBV7-9, the J call TRBJ2-6; either TRBD1 or TRBD2 may supply D (5 bases each). The CDR3 spans 16 residues. V was trimmed by 6 bases and J by 0 bases, leaving 12 bases between them. From germline, CDR1 is SEHNR and CDR2 FQNEAQ (reference sequence). The chain's CDR3 is CASREGTFSGANVLTF. CDR3 nucleotide sequence: TGTGCCAGCAGGGAAGGGACCTTCTCTGGGGCCAACGTCCTGACTTTC.

The sample holds one count of this clone. The chain carries TRBV5-6 and TRBJ1-5, with 7 bases identical to TRBD1. Germline CDR1 and CDR2: SGHDT and YYEEEE. Trimming cost V 3 bases and J 3 bases; bases outside gene matches: 6. The CDR3 is 15 amino acids. The CDR3, as DNA: TGTGCCAGCAGCTACCGGGACAGACCCAATCAGCCCCAGCATTTT. The encoded protein is CASSYRDRPNQPQHF.

This chain joins TRBV6-2 or TRBV6-3 and TRBJ2-1, with D perhaps matching TRBD1 (6 bases). Germline loops: CDR1 MNHEY, CDR2 SVGEGT. Between the trimmed V and J ends, which lost 2 bases and 7 bases, there was a span of 18 bases. This CDR3 is built from 16 residues. The CDR3 DNA follows: TGTGCCAGCAGTTACCCGCAGGGACACACTGGGAATGAGCAGTTCTTC. Translated: CASSYPQGHTGNEQFF.

This sequence joins TRBV9 and TRBJ2-6; tentative D call: TRBD1 (6 bases). This CDR3 has 17 amino acids. V lost 4 bases and J 2 bases, leaving 16 bases between the germline ends. In germline, CDR1 is SGDLS, CDR2 YYNGEE. Here the CDR3 reads CASSSPQGITGANVLTF. CDR3 DNA: TGTGCCAGCAGCTCCCCCCAGGGGATCACTGGGGCCAACGTCCTGACTTTC.

The V call is TRBV6-5, the J call TRBJ2-1; 8 bases fit TRBD1. Unmatched junction bases numbered 10, after V lost 5 bases and J lost 7 bases. The CDR3 runs to 15 residues. Germline V gives CDR1 MNHEY, CDR2 SVGAGI. CDR3 protein: CASSPQGESRNEQFF. CDR3 bases: TGTGCCAGCAGTCCACAGGGGGAGAGTAGGAATGAGCAGTTCTTC.

This chain connects TRBV30 to TRBJ1-3; a weak D match, TRBD1 (6 bases). There are 13 residues in the CDR3. Trimming cost V 2 bases and J 4 bases, with 9 bases left between them. Germline CDR1 reads GTSNPN; CDR2 reads SVGIG (reference sequence). The CDR3 DNA follows: TGTGCCTGGAGTACACAGGGAGGAAACACCATATATTTT. Amino acid sequence: CAWSTQGGNTIYF.

The V call is TRBV12-3 or TRBV12-4, the J call TRBJ1-2; D might be TRBD1 (6 bases). Trimming stripped 3 bases from V and 4 bases from J, with 9 bases between. The CDR3 is 13 residues long. CDR3 protein: CASSFDRTYGYTF. The CDR3 DNA reads as TGTGCCAGCAGTTTCGACAGGACCTATGGCTACACCTTC.

The chain is built from TRBV11-2 and TRBJ1-1, with TRBD1 matching over 12 bases. Germline V CDR1 and CDR2: SGHAT, FQNNGV. Germline trimming cut 4 bases from V and 2 bases from J; bases unmatched to any gene: 14. This CDR3 region has 19 residues. CDR3 sequence reads: CASSSRMSGQGARNTEAFF. CDR3 coding DNA: TGTGCCAGCAGCTCACGCATGTCGGGACAGGGGGCGCGAAACACTGAAGCTTTCTTT.

The gene calls are TRBV15 and TRBJ1-1; D perhaps matches TRBD1 (5 bases). Germline V gene data show CDR1 as LNHNV and CDR2 as YYDKDF (reference sequence). With 8 bases removed from V and 4 bases from J, the gap between germline ends came to 11 bases. The CDR3 has 12 amino acids. Here the CDR3 DNA reads TGTGCCACCTCCGGGGGGACCACTGAAGCTTTCTTT. Translating it yields CATSGGTTEAFF.

The chain carries TRBV6-6 and TRBJ1-2; D not certain. In germline, CDR1 is MNHNY, CDR2 SVGAGI (reference sequence). The CDR3 contains 10 residues. The V and J ends lost 5 bases and 4 bases respectively, with 2 bases between them. Written as DNA, the CDR3 is TGTGCCAGCAGTCTCTATGGCTACACCTTC. Encoded protein: CASSLYGYTF.

V usage is TRBV3-1 (or the pseudogene TRBV3-2) and J usage is TRBJ2-3, with D perhaps TRBD2 (6 bases). V lost 4 bases and J 6 bases, leaving 17 bases between the germline ends. CDR3 length equals 15 residues. Germline V gene lookup returns CDR1 LGHDT and CDR2 YNNKEL (reference sequence). As DNA, the CDR3 is TGTGCCAGCAGCCCAATATCGGAGGGCCCCGATACGCAGTATTTT. Translated, it gives CASSPISEGPDTQYF.

The J gene is TRBJ2-1, the V gene TRBV5-6; 9 bases fit TRBD2. V trimming: 2 bases; J trimming: 10 bases; junction bases outside the gene matches: 10. The germline V gene encodes CDR1 SGHDT and CDR2 YYEEEE. The CDR3 runs 15 residues. The CDR3, as DNA: TGTGCCAGCAGCTTCGAAGCTAGCGGGAACCGCGAGCAGTTCTTC. Residues: CASSFEASGNREQFF.

The chain recombines TRBV7-8 with TRBJ2-1, with D unclear. Trimming removed 0 bases from V and 7 bases from J, with 16 bases in between. The CDR3 covers 16 residues. Germline CDR1 SGHVS, CDR2 FQNEAQ. CDR3 coding DNA: TGTGCCAGCAGCTTAGCGCAAAGGTTAGGTGGGAATGAGCAGTTCTTC. It specifies CASSLAQRLGGNEQFF.

The chain has TRBV4-1 and TRBJ2-1; a possible D gene is TRBD2 (6 bases). Germline lookup yields CDR1 MGHRA and CDR2 YSYEKL. The CDR3 totals 21 residues. V was trimmed by 2 bases and J by 8 bases, leaving 34 bases between them. Written as DNA, the CDR3 is TGCGCCAGCAGCCAACCACAACAGGTGATCGGCTCTCGTGGGGGGTGGGATGAGCAGTTCTTC. Its protein product is CASSQPQQVIGSRGGWDEQFF.

In its sample, this clone was seen a few times. The chain is built from TRBV27 and TRBJ1-4; D is perhaps TRBD1 (5 bases). Germline CDR1 reads MNHEY; CDR2 reads SMNVEV (reference sequence). V was pared by 6 bases and J by 7 bases, with 15 bases between. The CDR3 covers 14 residues. CDR3 in DNA: TGTGCCAGCAGACCGGGACGGAAAGGTGAAAAACTGTTTTTT. This sequence encodes CASRPGRKGEKLFF. The whole variable domain, filled in from reference TRBV27 and TRBJ1-4, reads EAQVTQNPRYLITVTGKKLTVTCSQNMNHEYMSWYRQDPGLGLRQIYYSMNVEVTDKGDVPEGYKVSRKEKRNFPLILESPSPNQTSLYFCASRPGRKGEKLFFGSGTQLSVL.

The genes are TRBV4-2 and TRBJ1-3; D call uncertain. CDR1 LGHNA and CDR2 YNFKEQ come from the germline V gene. Deletions cut 1 base from V and 6 bases from J, with 10 bases between. The CDR3 length is 14 residues. This CDR3 is CASSQGREINTIYF. The CDR3 nucleotides are TGTGCCAGCAGCCAAGGACGGGAGATAAACACCATATATTTT.

The rearrangement links TRBV5-1 to TRBJ1-4, with a tentative D call TRBD1 (6 bases). Germline V gene sequence: CDR1 SGHRS, CDR2 YFSETQ. Trimming took off 0 bases at V and 6 bases at J, with 9 bases between the two ends. This CDR3 spans 14 amino acids. CDR3 DNA sequence: TGCGCCAGCAGCTTGGGGGCAGGGGATGAAAAACTGTTTTTT. This sequence encodes CASSLGAGDEKLFF. Variable domain in full (rest from reference TRBV5-1 and TRBJ1-4): KAGVTQTPRYLIKTRGQQVTLSCSPISGHRSVSWYQQTPGQGLQFLFEYFSETQRNKGNFPGRFSGRQFSNSRSEMNVSTLELGDSALYLCASSLGAGDEKLFFGSGTQLSVL.